This is a list of T cell receptor beta chains from one sample in a study of T-cell reconstitution after alpha-beta-depleted transplantation in children. TCRdb passed the PCR reads through MiXCR, listing each CDR3 protein once. The table records 300,000 to 400,000 distinct CDR3 sequences, approximately 12% of them present only once. The specimen comprised PBMCs, sampled from the stem cell graft. The origin of the receptors is a human donor who donated a stem cell graft to a child with Fanconi anemia. Both conserved end residues are part of each CDR3. The D gene is left open where the match is weak.

v_call	d_call	j_call	cdr3_aa
TRBV5-1	-	TRBJ2-7	CASSLGQGPYEQYF
TRBV28	-	TRBJ1-2	CATKRGEDGYTF
TRBV28	-	TRBJ2-5	CASRTAKTMETQYF
TRBV29-1	-	TRBJ1-1	CSVRGTANTEAFF
TRBV10-3	-	TRBJ2-3	CAISTGSTDTQYF
TRBV7-9	-	TRBJ2-1	CASSLGVGPSSYNEQFF
TRBV20-1	-	TRBJ1-1	CSAKRDMNTEAFF
TRBV5-1	-	TRBJ2-2	CASRGRLGTGELFF
TRBV6-5	-	TRBJ1-1	CASSYGSPLLFF
TRBV7-7	TRBD2	TRBJ2-2	CASSLAGTSTGELFF
TRBV10-2	-	TRBJ2-3	CASRAPSGPADTQYF
TRBV12-3/TRBV12-4	-	TRBJ2-5	CASSRDVETQYF
TRBV24-1	-	TRBJ2-6	CATSESGANVLTF
TRBV5-1	-	TRBJ2-3	CASTRGVTDTQYF
TRBV5-1	-	TRBJ1-1	CASSFGRPSTEAFF
TRBV18	-	TRBJ2-4	CASSPTRTLAKNIQYF
TRBV5-6	-	TRBJ1-1	CASSPAGTAFF
TRBV7-9	-	TRBJ1-5	CASSLGGGRGDQPQHF
TRBV14	-	TRBJ1-2	CASSQTGSYGYTF
TRBV10-3	-	TRBJ1-1	CAISESVAEAFF
TRBV9	-	TRBJ2-1	CASSAFVGVAPLNEQFF
TRBV5-1	-	TRBJ1-3	CASSLEGFGNTIYF
TRBV20-1	-	TRBJ1-2	CSARDGSSSVEGYTF
TRBV11-2	TRBD1	TRBJ2-2	CASSLDNGAQGAYGELFF
TRBV18	TRBD2	TRBJ2-1	CASSPLAGGPDEQFF
TRBV11-2	-	TRBJ2-1	CASSESGYNEQFF
TRBV29-1	TRBD2	TRBJ2-1	CSVVGRSGDQLYNEQFF
TRBV2	TRBD1	TRBJ2-4	CASSEGQGEAIQYF
TRBV7-2	-	TRBJ1-1	CATGRAKNTEAFF
TRBV15	-	TRBJ2-1	CATSRDFGELAEQFF
TRBV10-3	-	TRBJ2-3	CAITRDRDTQYF
TRBV5-1	-	TRBJ2-1	CASTAMSSYNEQFF
TRBV3-1	-	TRBJ2-1	CASSQFDLGSYNEQFF
TRBV20-1	-	TRBJ1-2	CSARTGNYGYTF
TRBV18	-	TRBJ1-1	CASSPGQETKAFF
TRBV6-1	-	TRBJ1-3	CASSEDLGGTIYF
TRBV5-1	TRBD1	TRBJ2-5	CASSLDGQGAKTQYF
TRBV6-2/TRBV6-3	TRBD1	TRBJ2-1	CASSTPTGAYNEQFF
TRBV9	TRBD2	TRBJ2-3	CASSAGGGVSTDTQYF
TRBV7-9	-	TRBJ1-5	CASSLNEDQPQHF
TRBV5-1	-	TRBJ1-3	CASSLSGRTAGNTIYF
TRBV13	-	TRBJ1-2	CASSFDSLPKVDGYTF
TRBV3-1	-	TRBJ2-2	CASSQVARVSGELFF
TRBV7-3	-	TRBJ2-2	CASSLTGGPNTGELFF
TRBV7-2	TRBD1	TRBJ1-4	CASSRGDRVNEKLFF